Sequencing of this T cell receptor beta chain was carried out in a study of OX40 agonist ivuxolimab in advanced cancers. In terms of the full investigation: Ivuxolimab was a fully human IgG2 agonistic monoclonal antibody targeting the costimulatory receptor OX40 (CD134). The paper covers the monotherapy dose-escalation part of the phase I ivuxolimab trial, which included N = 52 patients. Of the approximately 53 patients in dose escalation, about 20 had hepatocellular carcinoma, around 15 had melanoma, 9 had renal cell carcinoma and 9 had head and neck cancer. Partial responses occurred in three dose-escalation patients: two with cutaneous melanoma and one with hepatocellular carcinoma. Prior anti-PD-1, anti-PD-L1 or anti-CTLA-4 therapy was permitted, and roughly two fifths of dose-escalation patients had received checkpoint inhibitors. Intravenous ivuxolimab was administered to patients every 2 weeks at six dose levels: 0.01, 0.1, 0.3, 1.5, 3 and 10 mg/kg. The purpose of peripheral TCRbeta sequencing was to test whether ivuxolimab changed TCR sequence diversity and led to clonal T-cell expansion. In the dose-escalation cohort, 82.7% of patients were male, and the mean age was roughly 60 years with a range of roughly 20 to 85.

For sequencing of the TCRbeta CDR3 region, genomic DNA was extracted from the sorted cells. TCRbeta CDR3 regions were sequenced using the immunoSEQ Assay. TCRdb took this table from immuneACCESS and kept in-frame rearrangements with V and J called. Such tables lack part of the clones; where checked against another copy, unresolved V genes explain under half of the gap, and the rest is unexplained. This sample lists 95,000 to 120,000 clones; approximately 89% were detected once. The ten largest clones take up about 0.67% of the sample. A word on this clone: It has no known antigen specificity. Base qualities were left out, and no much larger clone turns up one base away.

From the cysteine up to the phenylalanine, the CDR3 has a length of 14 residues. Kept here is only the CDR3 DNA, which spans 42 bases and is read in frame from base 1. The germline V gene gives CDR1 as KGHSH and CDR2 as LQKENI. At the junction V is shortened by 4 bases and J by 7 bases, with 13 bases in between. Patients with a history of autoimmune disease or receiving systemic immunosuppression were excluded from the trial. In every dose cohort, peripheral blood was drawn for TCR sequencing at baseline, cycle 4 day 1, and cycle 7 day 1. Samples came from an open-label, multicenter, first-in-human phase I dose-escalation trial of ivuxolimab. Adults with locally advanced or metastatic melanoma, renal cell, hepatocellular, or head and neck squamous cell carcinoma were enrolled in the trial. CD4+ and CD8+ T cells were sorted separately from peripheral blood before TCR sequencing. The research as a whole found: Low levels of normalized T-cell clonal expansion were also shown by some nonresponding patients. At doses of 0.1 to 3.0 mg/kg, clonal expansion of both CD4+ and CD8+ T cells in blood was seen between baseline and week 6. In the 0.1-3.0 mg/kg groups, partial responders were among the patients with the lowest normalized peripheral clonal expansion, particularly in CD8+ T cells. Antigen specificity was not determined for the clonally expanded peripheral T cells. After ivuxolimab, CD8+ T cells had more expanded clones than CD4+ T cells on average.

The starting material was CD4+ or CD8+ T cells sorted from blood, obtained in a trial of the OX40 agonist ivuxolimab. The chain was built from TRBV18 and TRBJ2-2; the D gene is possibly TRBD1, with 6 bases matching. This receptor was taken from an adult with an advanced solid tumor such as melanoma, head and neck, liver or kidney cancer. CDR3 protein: CASSQDYRVGELFF. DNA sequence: TGTGCCAGCTCACAAGACTACAGGGTCGGGGAGCTGTTTTTT.